This T cell receptor (beta chain) appears in the sequencing data of a study of cytotoxic CD8 clonotypes in ibrutinib-treated CLL (dated by TCRdb to the early 2020s). General notes on the study: The cohort was composed of under 12 relapsed/refractory and about 15 treatment-naive patients; IGHV unmutated status was identified in some 17 patients. Longitudinal samples were available for about 30% of the roughly 90 trial participants. Responses were partial in some 24 patients and complete in 2; after median about 70 months follow-up, approximately 15 stayed in remission and roughly twelve progressed. Cryopreserved peripheral blood mononuclear cells were obtained prior to treatment, at the time of response, and at either disease progression or sustained remission. Response samples were obtained after a median of approximately twelve months of treatment, with a range of about 6 to 36 months. An average of about 250,000 productive templates and 94,082 productive rearrangements was obtained per sample.

For TCR beta library preparation, about 2 micrograms of genomic DNA was extracted from cryopreserved PBMCs. High-throughput TCR beta sequencing was performed on longitudinal blood samples from CLL patients receiving ibrutinib monotherapy. The patients took part in an open-label, single-center phase 2 trial of ibrutinib monotherapy. Regarding this clone: Its antigen is unknown. No much larger clone exists at a distance of one base, and base qualities are not known.

The goal of deep resolution MiSeq sequencing was a depth between 1 in 1 million and 1 in 200,000 T cells, and coverage averaged 10x per clonotype. TCR beta libraries were generated with the immunoSEQ hsTCRB Kit. The authors' pipeline ran thus. The data were analyzed with ImmunoSEQ Analyzer and ImmunoSEQ Data Assistant, and V, D and J gene assignments followed IMGT definitions. Clonality was computed as one minus normalized Shannon entropy of productive rearrangement frequencies, ranging from 0 to 1. Public clonotype analysis was restricted to overrepresented clonotypes comprising at least 0.05% of each patient's repertoire. About a dozen age-matched healthy donor repertoires from immuneACCESS served as clonality controls. TCRdb carries this immuneACCESS record with in-frame sequences only. Its versions omit some clonotypes, under half of them owing to an unresolved V gene in the studies checked, with the rest unexplained. V and J calls and clone size are copied from that table; D and trimming were computed from the DNA. In this sample the table shows tens of thousands of clones, about 68% of which occur a single time. 26% of the sample rests with the top ten.

The paper's findings and limits, for the study overall: Baseline clonality was found to be higher than that of age-matched healthy donors and was strongly correlated with circulating CD8+ T-cell counts. An increase in clonality was observed at ibrutinib response, with clonality remaining stable during sustained remission and falling back toward baseline at progression. Sampling times were not matched between patients in sustained remission and patients whose disease was progressing, and lymph node repertoires were not examined. Public clonotypes were rare and either shrank or stayed stable during treatment, and the rise in clonality at ibrutinib response reflected expansion of private clonotypes.

V has 4 bases trimmed and J has 6 bases trimmed; junction bases matching no gene number 10. CDR1 and CDR2 are drawn from the germline V gene: SGHRS, YFSETQ. Including cysteine and phenylalanine, the CDR3 has 15 amino acids. Of the read, only the CDR3 DNA is kept; its 45 bases are in frame from base 1. This sample comprised PBMCs, obtained before ibrutinib treatment. The sequence was obtained from a human donor with chronic lymphocytic leukemia. The chain is made from TRBV5-1 and TRBJ1-2; the junction holds 9 bases that match TRBD1. The CDR3 region reads CASSGQGLPADGYTF. The DNA sequence reads TGCGCCAGCAGCGGACAGGGGCTGCCGGCCGATGGCTACACCTTC. Reference TRBV5-1 and TRBJ1-2 proteins supply the regions before and after the CDR3; the full variable domain is: KAGVTQTPRYLIKTRGQQVTLSCSPISGHRSVSWYQQTPGQGLQFLFEYFSETQRNKGNFPGRFSGRQFSNSRSEMNVSTLELGDSALYLCASSGQGLPADGYTFGSGTRLTVV.